This record covers a single T cell receptor (beta chain). The antigen is undetermined. The data were obtained in a study of T cells in Graves' hyperthyroidism and ophthalmopathy. Study observations and caveats: Ophthalmopathy could be told apart from stable hyperthyroidism with a 13 V-J model. With a median lead of around 6.7 months before onset, the model predicted ophthalmopathy.

This CDR3 region has 15 residues. CDR1 is SQVTM, CDR2 ANQGSEA, per germline. V gave up 0 bases and J gave up 3 bases, with 15 bases separating them. TCR beta CDR3 sequences were amplified from RNA transcripts. Initially, a first-round RT-PCR of the TCR CDR3 employed the HTBI primer set. From the multiplex PCR reads, TCRdb called clonotypes with MiXCR, one entry per CDR3 protein. This repertoire shows approximately 870,000 distinct CDR3 sequences, around 39% found once; its top ten account for approximately 8.7%. This receptor was taken from a man between 18 and 29 years old with Graves' hyperthyroidism. The chain uses TRBV29-1 and TRBJ2-7, with a possible D match to TRBD1 (5 bases). Specimen: blood. The CDR3 loop reads CSVEDNQGAFYEQYF. CDR3 in DNA: TGCAGCGTTGAAGATAATCAGGGTGCATTCTACGAGCAGTACTTC.